The T cell receptor beta chain described here comes from a study of T cell responses to AZD1222 COVID-19 vaccine. There are 15 residues in the CDR3. The V end lost 2 bases, the J end lost 0 bases, and 10 bases lay between the germline ends. In germline, CDR1 is MNHNS, CDR2 SASEGT. Assay used: immunoSEQ multiplex PCR; TCRdb lists only in-frame clones, some missing. The table has under 150,000 clones, about 85% seen once; the top ten hold approximately 2.6%. Points on this clone: Its antigen is unidentified.

General observations from the study: There were repertoire samples only from the period after the peak T cell response. Receipt of two AZD1222 doses was followed by a rise in Spike-specific TCR breadth and depth.

The V call is TRBV6-1, the J call TRBJ1-1; D remains unclear. This material consisted of peripheral blood, taken 28 days after the second AZD1222 dose. The TCR sequence derives from an adult who received the AZD1222 COVID-19 vaccine. This chain's CDR3 is CASSEFAAVNTEAFF. The DNA of the CDR3 is TGTGCCAGCAGTGAATTTGCCGCGGTGAACACTGAAGCTTTCTTT.